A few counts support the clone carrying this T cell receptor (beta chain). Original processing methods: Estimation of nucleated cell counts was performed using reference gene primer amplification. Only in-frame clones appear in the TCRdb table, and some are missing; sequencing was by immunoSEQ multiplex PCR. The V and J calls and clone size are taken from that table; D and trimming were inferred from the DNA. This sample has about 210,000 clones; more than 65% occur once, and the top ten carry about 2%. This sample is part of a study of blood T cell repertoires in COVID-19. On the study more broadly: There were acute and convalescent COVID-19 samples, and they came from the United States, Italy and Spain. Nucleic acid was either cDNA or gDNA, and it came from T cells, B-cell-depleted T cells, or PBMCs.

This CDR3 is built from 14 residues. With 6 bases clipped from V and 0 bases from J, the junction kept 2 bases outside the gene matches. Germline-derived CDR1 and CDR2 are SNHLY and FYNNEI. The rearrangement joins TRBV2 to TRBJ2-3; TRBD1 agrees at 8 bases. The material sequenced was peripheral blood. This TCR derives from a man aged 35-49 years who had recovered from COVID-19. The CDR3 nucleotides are TGTGCCAGCAGCCGGACAGGGAGCACAGATACGCAGTATTTT. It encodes CASSRTGSTDTQYF.